This TCR beta chain was captured in a study of shared clonotypes between healthy human individuals. V lost 3 bases and J lost 8, with 17 bases in between. This CDR3 has 14 amino acids. Looked up from germline, CDR1 is SGHRS and CDR2 is YFSETQ. It was into CD45RA+ naive and CD45RA-negative memory subsets that the CD4+ cells were split. Sequencing was performed with immunoSEQ multiplex PCR; in TCRdb, only in-frame clones are kept and a portion is missing. The sample holds around 1.1 million clones, 60% to 80% seen once. The receptor comes from a man younger than 35 in good health. Some clones in this sample may be carry-over from other donors' samples. The chain carries TRBV5-1 and TRBJ1-2; D may be TRBD1 (5 bases). Sequenced sample: memory CD4+ T cells from PBMCs. This sample's subset: CD45RA-negative fraction. The CDR3 bases are TGCGCCAGCAGCTCGGACACAGGAATTCTAGGCTACACCTTC. Its translation is CASSSDTGILGYTF.